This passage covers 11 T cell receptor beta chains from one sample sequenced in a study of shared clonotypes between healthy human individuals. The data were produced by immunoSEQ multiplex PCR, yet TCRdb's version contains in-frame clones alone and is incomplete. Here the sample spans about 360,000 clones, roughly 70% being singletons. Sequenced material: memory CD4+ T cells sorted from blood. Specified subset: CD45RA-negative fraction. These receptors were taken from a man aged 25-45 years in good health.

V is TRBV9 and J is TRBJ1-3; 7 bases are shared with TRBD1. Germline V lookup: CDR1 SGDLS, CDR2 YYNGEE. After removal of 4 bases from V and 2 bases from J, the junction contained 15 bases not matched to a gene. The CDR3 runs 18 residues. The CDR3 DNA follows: TGTGCCAGCAGCCCCAGGGGGGGGGTCCTTAATCCTGGAAACACCATATATTTT. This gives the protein CASSPRGGVLNPGNTIYF.

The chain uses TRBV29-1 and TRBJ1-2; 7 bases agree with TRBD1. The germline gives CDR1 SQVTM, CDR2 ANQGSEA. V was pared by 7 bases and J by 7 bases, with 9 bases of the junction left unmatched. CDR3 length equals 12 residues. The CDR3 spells CSGQTGLGGYTF. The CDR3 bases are TGCAGCGGCCAGACAGGGTTGGGTGGCTACACCTTC. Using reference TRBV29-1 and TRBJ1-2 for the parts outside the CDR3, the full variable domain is SAVISQKPSRDICQRGTSLTIQCQVDSQVTMMFWYRQQPGQSLTLIATANQGSEATYESGFVIDKFPISRPNLTFSTLTVSNMSPEDSSIYLCSGQTGLGGYTFGSGTRLTVV.

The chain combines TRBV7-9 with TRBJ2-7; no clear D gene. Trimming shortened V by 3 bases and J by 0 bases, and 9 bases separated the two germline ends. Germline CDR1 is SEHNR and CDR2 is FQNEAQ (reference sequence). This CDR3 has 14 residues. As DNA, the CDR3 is TGTGCCAGCAGCTTTACCGCGAGCTCCTACGAGCAGTACTTC. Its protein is CASSFTASSYEQYF.

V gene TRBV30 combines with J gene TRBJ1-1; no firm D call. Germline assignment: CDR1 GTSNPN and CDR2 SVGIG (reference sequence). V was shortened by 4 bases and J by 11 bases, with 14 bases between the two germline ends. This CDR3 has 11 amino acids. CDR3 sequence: CAWTAGVGAFF. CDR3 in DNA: TGTGCCTGGACCGCTGGGGTGGGTGCTTTCTTT.

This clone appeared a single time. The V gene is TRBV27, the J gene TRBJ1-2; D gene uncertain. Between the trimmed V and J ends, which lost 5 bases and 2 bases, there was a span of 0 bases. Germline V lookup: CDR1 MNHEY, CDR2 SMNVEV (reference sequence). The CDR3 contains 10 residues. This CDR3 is CASSNYGYTF. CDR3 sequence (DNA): TGTGCCAGCAGTAACTATGGCTACACCTTC.

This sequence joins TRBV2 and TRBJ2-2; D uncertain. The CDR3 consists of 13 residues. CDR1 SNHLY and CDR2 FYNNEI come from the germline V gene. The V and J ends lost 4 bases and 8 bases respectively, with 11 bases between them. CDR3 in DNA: TGTGCCAGCAGTGCTTCTCGAACGGGGGAGCTGTTTTTT. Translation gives CASSASRTGELFF.

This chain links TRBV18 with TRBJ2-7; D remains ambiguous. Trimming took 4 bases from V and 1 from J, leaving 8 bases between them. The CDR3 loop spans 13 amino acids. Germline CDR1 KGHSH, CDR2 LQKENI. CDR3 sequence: CASSHTPSYEQYF. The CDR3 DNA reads TGTGCCAGCTCACATACGCCATCCTACGAGCAGTACTTC.

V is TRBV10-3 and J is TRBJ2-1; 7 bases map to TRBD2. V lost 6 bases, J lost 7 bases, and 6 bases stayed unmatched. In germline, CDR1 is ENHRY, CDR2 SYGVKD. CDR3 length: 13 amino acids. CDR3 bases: TGTGCCATCAGGAGCGCGGGAGAAAATGAGCAGTTCTTC. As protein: CAIRSAGENEQFF.

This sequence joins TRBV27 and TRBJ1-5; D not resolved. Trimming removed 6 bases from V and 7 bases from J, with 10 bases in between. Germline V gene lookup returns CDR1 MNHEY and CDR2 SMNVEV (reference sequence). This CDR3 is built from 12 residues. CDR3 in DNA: TGTGCCAGCAGCCGGGCCGGACAGCCCCAGCATTTT. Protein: CASSRAGQPQHF.

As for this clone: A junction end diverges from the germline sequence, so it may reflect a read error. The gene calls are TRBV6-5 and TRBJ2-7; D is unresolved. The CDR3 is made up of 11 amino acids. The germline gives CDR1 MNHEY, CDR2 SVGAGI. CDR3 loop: CASSQGQVQSF. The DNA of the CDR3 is TGTGCCAGCAGCCAAGGTCAAGTACAATCCTTC.

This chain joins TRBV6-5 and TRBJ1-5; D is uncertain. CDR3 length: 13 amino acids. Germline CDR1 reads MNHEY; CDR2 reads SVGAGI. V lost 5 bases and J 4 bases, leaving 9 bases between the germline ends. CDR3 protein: CASSQVINQPQHF. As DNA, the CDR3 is TGTGCCAGCAGTCAGGTTATAAATCAGCCCCAGCATTTT.